This passage covers 27 T cell receptor beta chains from one sample sequenced in a study of T cell clonotyping in hematopoietic cell transplantation. Assay: immunoSEQ multiplex PCR; the TCRdb copy retains only in-frame clones and omits some. This sample has approximately 16,000 clones; around 90% occur once, and the top ten carry approximately 3%. Sequenced: peripheral blood mononuclear cells. Every receptor here comes from a man in his fifties in good health. Some clones in this sample may be carry-over from other donors' samples.

The chain uses TRBV27 and TRBJ1-2; the D gene is possibly TRBD1 (6 bases). This CDR3 has 14 amino acids. The ends were cut back, 6 bases at V and 1 base at J, with 12 bases in the middle. The V gene's germline CDR1 is MNHEY and CDR2 SMNVEV (reference sequence). The CDR3 sequence: CASSNEGVNYGYTF. The CDR3 nucleotides read TGTGCCAGCAGCAACGAGGGGGTTAACTATGGCTACACCTTC.

The rearrangement joins TRBV30 to TRBJ2-3, with 10 bases aligning to TRBD1. The CDR3 covers 13 residues. Germline CDR1 is GTSNPN and CDR2 is SVGIG (reference sequence). Losses at the gene ends were 3 bases for V and 4 bases for J; bases not matched to a gene: 1. The CDR3 sequence: CAWRTGGADTQYF. The CDR3 DNA reads as TGTGCCTGGAGGACAGGGGGCGCAGATACGCAGTATTTT.

This rearrangement joins TRBV25-1 to TRBJ2-2, with 7 bases that match TRBD2. Germline trimming cut 2 bases from V and 6 bases from J; bases unmatched to any gene: 6. CDR1 is MGHDK and CDR2 is SYGVNS in the germline V gene. This CDR3 is 15 amino acids long. CDR3 DNA: TGTGCCAGCAGTGAACGTTGGGGGGGGGCCGGGGAGCTGTTTTTT. Translated: CASSERWGGAGELFF.

The V call is TRBV30, the J call TRBJ1-2; TRBD1 is a possible D gene (6 bases). Trimming shortened V by 0 bases and J by 7 bases, and 15 bases separated the two germline ends. Germline V gene sequence: CDR1 GTSNPN, CDR2 SVGIG (reference sequence). This CDR3 contains 14 residues. The CDR3 reads CAWSVLAGGLGYTF. CDR3 in DNA: TGTGCCTGGAGTGTACTAGCGGGGGGGCTTGGCTACACCTTC. Based on the CDR3 plus reference TRBV30 and TRBJ1-2, the full variable domain is SQTIHQWPATLVQPVGSPLSLECTVEGTSNPNLYWYRQAAGRGLQLLFYSVGIGQISSEVPQNLSASRPQDRQFILSSKKLLLSDSGFYLCAWSVLAGGLGYTFGSGTRLTVV.

This clone came up once. The chain links TRBV6-5 to TRBJ1-4; no firm D call. CDR1 MNHEY and CDR2 SVGAGI come from the germline V gene. The CDR3 covers 14 residues. V gave up 5 bases and J gave up 2 bases, with 9 bases separating them. DNA for the CDR3: TGTGCCAGCAGTGCCACTCAGACTAATGAAAAACTGTTTTTT. Its protein product is CASSATQTNEKLFF.

The table lists this clone with a count of one. The rearrangement links TRBV4-1 to TRBJ1-2; the D gene is possibly TRBD1 (6 bases). There are 16 residues in the CDR3. Germline values: CDR1 MGHRA, CDR2 YSYEKL. With 5 bases removed from V and 0 bases from J, the gap between germline ends came to 16 bases. The CDR3 is CASSEIPGTTNYGYTF. CDR3 nucleotide sequence: TGCGCCAGCAGCGAGATTCCCGGGACAACTAACTATGGCTACACCTTC.

The J gene is TRBJ2-7, the V gene TRBV27, with D possibly being TRBD2 (5 bases). This CDR3 contains 14 residues. V lost 4 bases and J 2 bases, leaving 12 bases between the germline ends. Germline assignment: CDR1 MNHEY and CDR2 SMNVEV (reference sequence). CDR3 DNA: TGTGCCAGCAGTTGGTCGGGATCTACCTACGAGCAGTACTTC. It is translated as CASSWSGSTYEQYF.

The chain employs TRBV10-3 and TRBJ2-7; no firm D call. Germline V CDR1 and CDR2: ENHRY, SYGVKD. The CDR3 is made up of 11 amino acids. With 0 bases removed from V and 6 bases from J, the gap between germline ends came to 3 bases. The CDR3 loop reads CAISESLEQYF. CDR3 nucleotides: TGTGCCATCAGTGAGTCGCTCGAGCAGTACTTC.

V usage is TRBV4-2 and J usage is TRBJ2-2; D gene uncertain. The V end lost 0 bases, the J end lost 7 bases, and 12 bases lay between the germline ends. The CDR3 consists of 15 residues. Germline V gives CDR1 LGHNA, CDR2 YNFKEQ. The CDR3: CASSQDYWFGGELFF. The CDR3 region has the DNA TGTGCCAGCAGCCAAGATTATTGGTTTGGCGGGGAGCTGTTTTTT.

CDR3 DNA sequence: TGTGCCAGCAGCAGGACAGCACAGAACACTGAAGCTTTCTTT. Its translation: CASSRTAQNTEAFF. This chain joins TRBV11-2 and TRBJ1-1; D perhaps matches TRBD1 (6 bases). Trimming pared 5 bases from V and 1 base from J, leaving 11 bases between. The CDR3 is 14 amino acids. Germline V gene lookup returns CDR1 SGHAT and CDR2 FQNNGV.

The chain joins TRBV4-3 to TRBJ1-2, with D possibly being TRBD1 (6 bases). The CDR3 has 16 amino acids. Germline V lookup: CDR1 LGHNA, CDR2 YSLEER. The V and J ends lost 7 bases and 0 bases respectively, with 18 bases between them. The DNA for the CDR3 is TGCGCCAGCACCCCCTCGGGGGGGCGCACTAACTATGGCTACACCTTC. This sequence encodes CASTPSGGRTNYGYTF.

This chain connects TRBV29-1 to TRBJ1-5, with D tentatively TRBD1 (6 bases). CDR1 SQVTM and CDR2 ANQGSEA come from the germline V gene. The germline V and J ends were trimmed by 1 base and 11 bases, with 18 bases remaining between them. The CDR3 contains 14 residues. CDR3: CSVEVVGTRGTQHF. The CDR3 DNA sequence: TGCAGCGTTGAAGTAGTCGGTACCAGGGGCACCCAGCATTTT.

The chain recombines TRBV2 with TRBJ2-5; tentative D call: TRBD1 (6 bases). The CDR3 has 14 amino acids. Trimming pared 2 bases from V and 4 bases from J, leaving 11 bases between. In germline, CDR1 is SNHLY, CDR2 FYNNEI. CDR3 sequence reads: CASSENRAGETQYF. CDR3 DNA sequence: TGTGCCAGCAGTGAAAACAGGGCCGGAGAGACCCAGTACTTC.

This clone occurred once. CDR3: CASSPGTSYEQYF. The CDR3 DNA is TGTGCCAGCAGCCCCGGGACCTCCTACGAGCAGTACTTC. The chain combines TRBV7-3 with TRBJ2-7; TRBD1 or TRBD2 may be the D gene (5 bases each). In germline, CDR1 is SGHTA, CDR2 FQGTGA. Trimming took 5 bases from V and 0 from J, leaving 8 bases between them. The CDR3 has 13 amino acids. Full variable domain (rest looked up from reference TRBV7-3 and TRBJ2-7): GAGVSQTPSNKVTEKGKYVELRCDPISGHTALYWYRQSLGQGPEFLIYFQGTGAADDSGLPNDRFFAVRPEGSVSTLKIQRTERGDSAVYLCASSPGTSYEQYFGPGTRLTVT.

This clone turned up a few times. The same CDR3 also results from other DNA sequences found in this sample. The chain is built from TRBV29-1 and TRBJ1-6; D call uncertain. CDR1 and CDR2 from the germline V gene are SQVTM and ANQGSEA. The V and J ends lost 0 bases and 9 bases respectively, with 9 bases between them. The CDR3 sequence is 13 residues long. DNA of the CDR3: TGCAGCGTTGAAGAACCCCGTGGTTCACCCCTCCACTTT. It specifies CSVEEPRGSPLHF.

This chain joins TRBV28 and TRBJ2-7; no reliable D call. Germline V gives CDR1 MDHEN, CDR2 SYDVKM. Trimming removed 6 bases at V and 4 bases at J, with 7 bases between. This CDR3 region has 11 residues. The CDR3 DNA is TGTGCCAGCAGCCTGAGGTACGAGCAGTACTTC. Protein: CASSLRYEQYF.

V gene TRBV28 combines with J gene TRBJ2-7; D tentatively reads TRBD1 or TRBD2 (5 bases each). The germline V and J ends were trimmed by 7 bases and 3 bases, with 13 bases remaining between them. Germline CDR1 is MDHEN and CDR2 is SYDVKM. The CDR3 totals 13 residues. This CDR3 reads CASTGAGFYEQYF. DNA of the CDR3: TGTGCCAGCACCGGGGCAGGGTTCTACGAGCAGTACTTC. The whole variable domain, filled in from reference TRBV28 and TRBJ2-7, reads DVKVTQSSRYLVKRTGEKVFLECVQDMDHENMFWYRQDPGLGLRLIYFSYDVKMKEKGDIPEGYSVSREKKERFSLILESASTNQTSMYLCASTGAGFYEQYFGPGTRLTVT.

The chain is built from TRBV5-4 and TRBJ2-6; the D gene is possibly TRBD1 (6 bases). Trimming removed 4 bases from V and 4 bases from J, with 12 bases in between. This CDR3 comprises 15 residues. Germline CDR1 reads SGHNT; CDR2 reads YYREEE (reference sequence). CDR3 bases: TGTGCCAGCAGCGTAGACAGGTCCGGGGCCAACGTCCTGACTTTC. Protein sequence: CASSVDRSGANVLTF.

This clone appeared a single time. DNA for the CDR3: TGTGCCAGCAGCCCCTCCCAGACAGGGAAGCAGTACTTC. Protein: CASSPSQTGKQYF. This chain joins TRBV7-6 and TRBJ2-7; 7 bases agree with TRBD1. The CDR3 length is 13 residues. V lost 5 bases and J lost 8; bases outside the gene matches: 9. CDR1 SGHVS and CDR2 FNYEAQ come from the germline V gene.

This clone appeared a few times. This rearrangement joins TRBV6-5 to TRBJ1-1; D is undetermined. The germline gives CDR1 MNHEY, CDR2 SVGAGI. Trimming pared 4 bases from V and 1 base from J, leaving 7 bases between. This CDR3 is built from 13 residues. As DNA, the CDR3 is TGTGCCAGCAGTTGGAATCCGAACACTGAAGCTTTCTTT. Its protein is CASSWNPNTEAFF.

The rearrangement links TRBV6-5 to TRBJ1-6; no definite D call. Trimming left V 5 bases short and J 9 bases short, with 11 bases between. CDR1 and CDR2 from the germline V gene are MNHEY and SVGAGI. The length of the CDR3 is 13 residues. DNA for the CDR3: TGTGCCAGCAGTACGATTGTGGGTTCACCCCTCCACTTT. It specifies CASSTIVGSPLHF.

The V gene is TRBV2, the J gene TRBJ1-3; 7 positions match TRBD1. Germline values: CDR1 SNHLY, CDR2 FYNNEI. This CDR3 region has 15 residues. Trimming took 7 bases from V and 0 from J; bases not matched to a gene: 6. CDR3 sequence (DNA): TGTGCCAGCACTTCGACAGGGTACTCTGGAAACACCATATATTTT. Its protein product is CASTSTGYSGNTIYF.

The chain links TRBV4-1 to TRBJ2-3, with D uncertain. Trimming removed 4 bases at V and 1 base at J, with 18 bases between. From germline, CDR1 is MGHRA and CDR2 YSYEKL. The CDR3 has 17 amino acids. The CDR3 loop reads CASSRQASTAGTDTQYF. Here the CDR3 DNA reads TGCGCCAGCAGCCGCCAAGCGTCCACGGCAGGCACAGATACGCAGTATTTT.

The V call is TRBV5-1, the J call TRBJ1-5; 8 bases align to TRBD1. CDR1 is SGHRS, CDR2 YFSETQ, per germline. The CDR3 length is 15 residues. J was trimmed by 5 bases and V by 2 bases; bases with no gene match: 6. The CDR3 DNA sequence: TGCGCCAGCAGCTTAAGACAGGGGACGGATCAGCCCCAGCATTTT. As protein: CASSLRQGTDQPQHF.

The chain has TRBV6-5 and TRBJ1-2; 8 bases line up with TRBD1. Germline CDR1 and CDR2: MNHEY and SVGAGI. V was pared by 5 bases and J by 6 bases, with 2 bases of the junction left unmatched. This CDR3 is 12 amino acids long. CDR3 sequence (DNA): TGTGCCAGCAGTACAGGGGGAAATGGCTACACCTTC. It is translated as CASSTGGNGYTF.

This rearrangement joins TRBV11-3 to TRBJ1-1; 10 bases are a match to TRBD1. The CDR3 is made up of 13 amino acids. After removal of 5 bases from V and 10 bases from J, the junction contained 7 bases not matched to a gene. The germline gives CDR1 SGHNT, CDR2 YENEEA. The CDR3 loop reads CASSPRGQGTAFF. CDR3 in DNA: TGTGCCAGCAGCCCCCGGGGACAGGGGACAGCTTTCTTT.

J is TRBJ2-3 and V is TRBV6-5; D tentatively reads TRBD1 or TRBD2 (5 bases each). The CDR3 length is 14 residues. Trimming shortened V by 6 bases and J by 4 bases, and 14 bases separated the two germline ends. Looked up from germline, CDR1 is MNHEY and CDR2 is SVGAGI. The CDR3 loop is CASSPSGGADTQYF. As DNA, the CDR3 is TGTGCCAGCAGCCCAAGTGGGGGAGCAGATACGCAGTATTTT.